This TCR beta chain was recorded in a study of a mutant IDH1 vaccine in newly diagnosed glioma. Study-wide background: The study started vaccination 4-6 weeks after radiotherapy alone, or with temozolomide cycles.

The method was immunoSEQ multiplex PCR; TCRdb's version includes in-frame clones alone and lacks a portion of them. This sample carries 90,000 to 100,000 clones, around nine tenths of them seen once, and the ten largest clones take around 0.77%. Germline CDR1 and CDR2: LNHDA and SQIVND (reference sequence). The CDR3 loop spans 14 amino acids. V lost 5 bases to trimming and J lost 9 bases; unmatched junction nucleotides: 10. Worth noting for this clone: Its antigen remains unknown.

Noted time point: week 47, end of study. Every vaccine dose comprised 300 ug of mutant IDH1 20-mer peptide plus topical imiquimod. New WHO grade 3 or 4 IDH1-mutant, ATRX-lost astrocytomas were present in all donors. The sequence was collected from a woman between 50 and 59 years old with glioma. Sequencing was performed on PBMCs, taken from a glioma patient whose treatment included an IDH1 peptide vaccine. The gene calls are TRBV19 and TRBJ1-5; 7 bases agree with TRBD1. The CDR3 sequence: CASSLRQGAGPQHF. The DNA of the CDR3 is TGTGCCAGTAGTCTAAGACAGGGCGCGGGGCCCCAGCATTTT.